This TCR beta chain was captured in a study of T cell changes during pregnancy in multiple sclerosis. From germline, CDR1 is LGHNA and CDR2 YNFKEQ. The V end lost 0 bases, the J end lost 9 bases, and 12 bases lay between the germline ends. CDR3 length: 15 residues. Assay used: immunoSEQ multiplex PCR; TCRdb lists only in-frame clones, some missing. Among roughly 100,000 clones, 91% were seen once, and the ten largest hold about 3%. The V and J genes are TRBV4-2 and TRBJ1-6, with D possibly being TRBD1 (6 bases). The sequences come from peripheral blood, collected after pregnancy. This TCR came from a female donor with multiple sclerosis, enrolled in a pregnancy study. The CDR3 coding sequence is TGTGCCAGCAGCCAAGATCAGGGGTACGTTTCACCCCTCCACTTT. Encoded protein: CASSQDQGYVSPLHF.